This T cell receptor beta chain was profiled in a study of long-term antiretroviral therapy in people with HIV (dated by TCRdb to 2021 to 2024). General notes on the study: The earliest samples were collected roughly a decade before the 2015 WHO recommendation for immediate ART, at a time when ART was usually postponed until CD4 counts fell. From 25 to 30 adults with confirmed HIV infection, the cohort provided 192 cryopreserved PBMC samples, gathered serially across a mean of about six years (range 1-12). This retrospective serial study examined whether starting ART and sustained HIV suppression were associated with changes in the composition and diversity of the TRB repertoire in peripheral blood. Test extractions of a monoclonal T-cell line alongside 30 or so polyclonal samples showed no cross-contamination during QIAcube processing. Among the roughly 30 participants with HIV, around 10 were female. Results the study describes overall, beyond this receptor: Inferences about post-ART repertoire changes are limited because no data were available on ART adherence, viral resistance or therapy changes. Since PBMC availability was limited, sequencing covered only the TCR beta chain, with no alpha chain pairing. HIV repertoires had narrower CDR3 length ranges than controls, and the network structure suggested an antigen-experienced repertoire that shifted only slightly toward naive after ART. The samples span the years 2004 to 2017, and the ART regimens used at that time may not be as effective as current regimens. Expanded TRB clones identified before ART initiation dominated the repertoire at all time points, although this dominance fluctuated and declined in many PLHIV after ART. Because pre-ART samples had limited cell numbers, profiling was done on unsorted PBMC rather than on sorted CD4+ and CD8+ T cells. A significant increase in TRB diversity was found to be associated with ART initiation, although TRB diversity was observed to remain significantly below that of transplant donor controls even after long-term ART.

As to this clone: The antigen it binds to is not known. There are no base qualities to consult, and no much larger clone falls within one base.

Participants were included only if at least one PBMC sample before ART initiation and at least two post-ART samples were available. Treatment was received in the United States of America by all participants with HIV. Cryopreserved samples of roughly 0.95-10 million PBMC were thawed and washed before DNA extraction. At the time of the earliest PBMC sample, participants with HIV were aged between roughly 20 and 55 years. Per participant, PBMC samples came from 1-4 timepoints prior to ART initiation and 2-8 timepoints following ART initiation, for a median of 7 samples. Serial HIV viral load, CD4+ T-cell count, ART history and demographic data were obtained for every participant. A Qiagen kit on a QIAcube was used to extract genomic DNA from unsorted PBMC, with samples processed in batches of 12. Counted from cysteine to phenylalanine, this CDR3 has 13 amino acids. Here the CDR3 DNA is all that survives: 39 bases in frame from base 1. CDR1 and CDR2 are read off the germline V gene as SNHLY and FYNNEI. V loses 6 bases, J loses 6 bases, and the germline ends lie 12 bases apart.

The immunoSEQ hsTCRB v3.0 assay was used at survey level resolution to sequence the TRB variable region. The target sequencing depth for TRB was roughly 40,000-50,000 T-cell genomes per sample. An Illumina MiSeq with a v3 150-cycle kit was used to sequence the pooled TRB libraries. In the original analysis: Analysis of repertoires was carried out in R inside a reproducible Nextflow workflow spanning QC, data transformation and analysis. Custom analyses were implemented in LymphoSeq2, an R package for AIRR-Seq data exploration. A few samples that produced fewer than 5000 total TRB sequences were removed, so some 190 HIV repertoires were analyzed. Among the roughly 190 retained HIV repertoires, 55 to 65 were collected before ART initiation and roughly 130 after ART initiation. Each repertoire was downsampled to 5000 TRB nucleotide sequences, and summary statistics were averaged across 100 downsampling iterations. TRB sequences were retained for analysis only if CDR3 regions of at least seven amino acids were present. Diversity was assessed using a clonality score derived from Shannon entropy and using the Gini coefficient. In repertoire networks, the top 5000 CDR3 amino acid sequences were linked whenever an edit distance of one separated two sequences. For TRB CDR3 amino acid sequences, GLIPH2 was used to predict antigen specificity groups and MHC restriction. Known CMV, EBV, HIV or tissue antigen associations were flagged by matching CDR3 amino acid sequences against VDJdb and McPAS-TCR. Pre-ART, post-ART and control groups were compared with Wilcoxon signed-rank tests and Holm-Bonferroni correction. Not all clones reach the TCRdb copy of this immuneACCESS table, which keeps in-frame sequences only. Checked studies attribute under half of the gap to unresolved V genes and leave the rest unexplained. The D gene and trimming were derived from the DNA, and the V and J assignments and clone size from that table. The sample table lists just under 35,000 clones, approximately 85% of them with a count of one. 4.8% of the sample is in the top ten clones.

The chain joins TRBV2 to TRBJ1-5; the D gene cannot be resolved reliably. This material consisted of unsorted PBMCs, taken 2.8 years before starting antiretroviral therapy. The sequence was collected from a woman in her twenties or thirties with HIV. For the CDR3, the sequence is CASRWGFFQPQHF. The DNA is TGTGCCAGCAGGTGGGGTTTCTTTCAGCCCCAGCATTTT.